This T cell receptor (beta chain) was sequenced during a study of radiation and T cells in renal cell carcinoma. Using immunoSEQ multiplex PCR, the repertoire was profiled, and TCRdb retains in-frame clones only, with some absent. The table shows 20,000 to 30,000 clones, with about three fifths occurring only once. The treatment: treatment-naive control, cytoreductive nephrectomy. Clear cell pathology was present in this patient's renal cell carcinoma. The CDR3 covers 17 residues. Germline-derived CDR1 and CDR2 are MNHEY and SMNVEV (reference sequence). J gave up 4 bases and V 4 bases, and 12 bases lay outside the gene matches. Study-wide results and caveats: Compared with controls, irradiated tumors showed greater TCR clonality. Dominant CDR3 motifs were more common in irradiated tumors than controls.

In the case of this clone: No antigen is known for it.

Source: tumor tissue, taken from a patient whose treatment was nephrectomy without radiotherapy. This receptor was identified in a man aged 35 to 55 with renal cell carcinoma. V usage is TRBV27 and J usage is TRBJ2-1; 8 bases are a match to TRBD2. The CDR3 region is CASSSGGDTTGYNEQFF. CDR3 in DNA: TGTGCCAGCAGTTCGGGGGGGGACACCACGGGGTACAATGAGCAGTTCTTC.